This T cell receptor (beta chain) was captured by sequencing in a study of control samples from healthy donors and cancer patients. TCRdb's copy holds only in-frame clones and misses some; the assay was immunoSEQ multiplex PCR. The repertoire includes under 200,000 clones, 95% to 96% of them detected once, and 1% sits in the top ten. Germline trimming cut 3 bases from V and 7 bases from J; bases unmatched to any gene: 9. Germline V gives CDR1 LNHDA, CDR2 SQIVND (reference sequence). The CDR3 is 14 residues long. The clonotype was recovered from a woman aged 25 to 39 in good health. The source material was blood. The rearrangement uses TRBV19 and TRBJ2-7, with 7 bases matching TRBD1. Here the CDR3 DNA reads TGTGCCAGTAGTATGGGACAGAACCCCTGGGAGCAGTACTTC. This translates into CASSMGQNPWEQYF.